This TCR beta chain was observed in a study of neurological immune-mediated disorders. This sample's time point: longitudinal time-point 2. The unsorted libraries had their origin in 2 million PBMCs stored at -80 C. This clonotype occurred many times. TCRdb used MiXCR to reprocess the 5' RACE reads, holding one entry per CDR3 protein. The sample comprises some 100,000 distinct CDR3 sequences, approximately 13% of which are singletons, and about 4.6% rests with the top ten. The CDR3 loop spans 16 amino acids. V was clipped by 1 base and J by 2 bases, with 13 bases between them. Germline V CDR1 and CDR2: MRHNA, SNTAGT.

The receptor comes from a female donor with HTLV-1-associated myelopathy (HAM/TSP). Sequencing was carried out using PBMCs. The chain combines TRBV6-4 with TRBJ2-3; D remains ambiguous. The CDR3 is CASSDYSRRPTDTQYF. The CDR3 DNA reads TGTGCCAGCAGTGACTACTCGCGAAGGCCCACAGATACGCAGTATTTT.